These T cell receptor beta chains were read from a single sample in a study of cytomegalovirus exposure and HLA in healthy donors. Libraries were prepared by immunoSEQ multiplex PCR; TCRdb keeps only in-frame clonotypes and omits some of them. The sample yields about 180,000 clones, 65% to 80% seen once. The sequenced sample was PBMCs. The receptors were gathered from a woman aged 45-65 years in good health and CMV-seropositive. CDR3s include the opening cysteine and the closing phenylalanine or tryptophan. A D gene is named only where the DNA matches it firmly. Clone size is stated in some rows and not others, as once, few, many or a class when expanded.

J gene | V gene | clone size | D gene | CDR3 protein | CDR3 DNA
TRBJ1-1 | TRBV6-1 | . | TRBD1 | CASSLDRDTEAFF | TGTGCCAGCAGCCTCGACAGGGACACTGAAGCTTTCTTT
TRBJ2-2 | TRBV11-2 | . | . | CASSAMSGTGELFF | TGTGCCAGCAGCGCCATGTCAGGTACCGGGGAGCTGTTTTTT
TRBJ2-3 | TRBV2 | . | TRBD2 | CASSGTSGITDTQYF | TGTGCCAGCAGCGGGACTAGCGGGATCACAGATACGCAGTATTTT
TRBJ2-3 | TRBV9 | . | TRBD2 | CASSVIAGGTDTQYF | TGTGCCAGCAGCGTAATTGCGGGAGGCACAGATACGCAGTATTTT
TRBJ2-1 | TRBV7-7 | . | . | CASSLSGPYNEQFF | TGTGCTAGCAGCTTAAGTGGGCCTTACAATGAGCAGTTCTTC
TRBJ1-2 | TRBV6-1 | . | . | CASSVFGQSDYGYTF | TGTGCCAGCAGTGTTTTCGGACAGTCTGACTATGGCTACACCTTC
TRBJ1-4 | TRBV5-1 | . | . | CASSLNPQGREKLFF | TGCGCCAGCAGCTTGAATCCGCAGGGCCGCGAAAAACTGTTTTTT
TRBJ1-3 | TRBV6-5 | . | . | CASRYREVGNTIYF | TGTGCCAGCAGGTACAGGGAGGTTGGAAACACCATATATTTT
TRBJ2-5 | TRBV7-9 | . | . | CASTPTRGGEETQYF | TGTGCCAGCACCCCAACGAGGGGGGGCGAAGAGACCCAGTACTTC
TRBJ1-2 | TRBV10-3 | . | TRBD1 | CARQQDRVSGYTF | TGTGCTCGGCAGCAGGACAGGGTTTCTGGCTACACCTTC
TRBJ1-6 | TRBV7-9 | . | . | CASSLGGHWNSPLHF | TGTGCCAGCAGCTTAGGGGGGCATTGGAATTCACCCCTCCACTTT
TRBJ2-1 | TRBV10-3 | . | TRBD2 | CAISGGTSGISYNEQFF | TGTGCCATCAGTGGGGGGACTAGCGGGATTTCCTACAATGAGCAGTTCTTC
TRBJ2-5 | TRBV7-2 | . | TRBD2 | CASSQGLAGGRGGQETQYF | TGTGCCAGCAGCCAAGGACTAGCGGGGGGCAGAGGGGGACAAGAGACCCAGTACTTC
TRBJ2-2 | TRBV5-4 | . | . | CASSPGVPRSTGELFF | TGTGCCAGCAGCCCCGGGGTCCCGAGGAGCACCGGGGAGCTGTTTTTT
TRBJ1-1 | TRBV10-3 | . | . | CAISLKLNTEAFF | TGTGCCATCTCTTTAAAATTGAACACTGAAGCTTTCTTT
TRBJ2-2 | TRBV11-3 | . | . | CATTQGANTGELFF | TGTGCCACTACCCAGGGTGCGAACACCGGGGAGCTGTTTTTT
TRBJ1-1 | TRBV2 | . | . | CASRADRPSAFF | TGTGCCAGCAGGGCAGACAGGCCCTCAGCTTTCTTT
TRBJ1-4 | TRBV7-2 | . | TRBD1 | CASSYMFRTGGFNEKLFF | TGTGCCAGCAGCTACATGTTTCGGACAGGGGGCTTTAATGAAAAACTGTTTTTT
TRBJ1-3 | TRBV30 | few | . | CAWSVGLGSGNTIYF | TGTGCCTGGAGTGTGGGCCTCGGCTCTGGAAACACCATATATTTT
TRBJ2-7 | TRBV9 | few | . | CASSVGAGYYEQYF | TGTGCCAGCAGCGTAGGGGCAGGCTACTACGAGCAGTACTTC
TRBJ2-1 | TRBV5-1 | . | . | CASSLIGSNEQFF | TGCGCCAGCAGCCTTATCGGGTCCAATGAGCAGTTCTTC
TRBJ1-1 | TRBV6-5 | . | TRBD1 | CASSYSPRGITEAFF | TGTGCCAGCAGTTACTCGCCCAGGGGGATCACTGAAGCTTTCTTT
TRBJ1-1 | TRBV27 | . | . | CASSRDRRNTEAFF | TGTGCCAGCAGTCGTGACAGGCGGAACACTGAAGCTTTCTTT
TRBJ2-3 | TRBV30 | . | TRBD1 | CAWGPGQTSTDTQYF | TGTGCCTGGGGACCGGGACAGACGTCCACAGATACGCAGTATTTT
TRBJ2-5 | TRBV6-1 | . | . | CASSEGVNGETQYF | TGTGCCAGCAGTGAAGGGGTGAACGGGGAGACCCAGTACTTC
TRBJ2-5 | TRBV5-6 | . | TRBD2 | CASSWTSGGVSQETQYF | TGTGCCAGCAGCTGGACTAGCGGGGGGGTGTCTCAAGAGACCCAGTACTTC
TRBJ1-3 | TRBV28 | once | . | CASSPPQGVSGNTIYF | TGTGCCAGCAGCCCCCCCCAGGGTGTCTCTGGAAACACCATATATTTT
TRBJ1-3 | TRBV19 | . | TRBD1 | CASRRTGSYSGNTIYF | TGTGCCAGTAGAAGGACAGGAAGCTACTCTGGAAACACCATATATTTT
TRBJ1-2 | TRBV19 | . | TRBD1 | CASSRDRDYGYTF | TGTGCCAGTAGTCGGGACAGGGACTATGGCTACACCTTC
TRBJ2-6 | TRBV11-3 | . | TRBD1 | CASSPDRGIGGANVLTF | TGTGCCAGCAGCCCGGACAGGGGAATTGGTGGGGCCAACGTCCTGACTTTC
TRBJ1-2 | TRBV28 | . | . | CASTPRVGGYTF | TGTGCCAGCACTCCAAGAGTGGGCGGCTACACCTTC
TRBJ1-3 | TRBV4-3 | . | . | CASSQAPGSGNTIYF | TGCGCCAGCAGCCAAGCGCCAGGGTCTGGAAACACCATATATTTT
TRBJ2-3 | TRBV18 | once | . | CASSPPGLRTDTQYF | TGTGCCAGCTCACCCCCGGGACTCCGCACAGATACGCAGTATTTT
TRBJ1-2 | TRBV5-4 | once | . | CASSLLQGNYGYTF | TGTGCCAGCAGCCTATTACAGGGTAACTATGGCTACACCTTC
TRBJ1-5 | TRBV28 | . | . | CASSRGYQPQHF | TGTGCCAGCAGCAGGGGTTATCAGCCCCAGCATTTT
TRBJ1-5 | TRBV5-1 | once | TRBD1 | CASRLGTDSNQPQHF | TGCGCCAGCAGATTGGGGACAGATAGCAATCAGCCCCAGCATTTT
TRBJ2-5 | TRBV18 | once | . | CASSLRQQETQYF | TGTGCCAGCTCACTTCGACAGCAAGAGACCCAGTACTTC
TRBJ2-3 | TRBV7-2 | . | TRBD2 | CASHEGLAVDTQYF | TGTGCCAGTCACGAGGGACTAGCGGTGGATACGCAGTATTTT
TRBJ2-1 | TRBV5-6 | . | . | CASSKVGGQFF | TGTGCCAGCAGCAAGGTGGGGGGGCAGTTCTTC
TRBJ1-2 | TRBV6-1 | . | . | CASSGARADYGYTF | TGTGCCAGCAGTGGCGCCAGGGCAGACTATGGCTACACCTTC
TRBJ2-5 | TRBV4-3 | . | . | CASSQEWNRQETQYF | TGCGCCAGCAGCCAAGAATGGAACAGACAAGAGACCCAGTACTTC
TRBJ2-7 | TRBV10-1 | . | . | CASSESGSGHYEQYF | TGCGCCAGCAGTGAGTCAGGATCAGGGCACTACGAGCAGTACTTC
TRBJ2-7 | TRBV4-2 | . | . | CASSRFGGESSYEQYF | TGTGCCAGCAGCCGGTTCGGCGGCGAGAGCTCCTACGAGCAGTACTTC
TRBJ2-7 | TRBV10-1 | . | . | CASPNSLGDSSYEQYF | TGCGCCAGCCCTAATTCCCTGGGTGACAGCTCCTACGAGCAGTACTTC
TRBJ1-1 | TRBV28 | . | . | CASSLDRAEAFF | TGTGCCAGCAGTTTAGATCGCGCAGAAGCTTTCTTT